This T cell receptor (beta chain) came from a study of T cells after yellow fever vaccination. The TCR cDNA carried a universal primer site and UMIs from 5'RACE template switching. TCRdb recomputed calls from the 5' RACE reads with MiXCR, one row per CDR3 protein. The sample includes 300,000 or so distinct CDR3 sequences, 7% to 9% of them seen just once. Per the germline V gene, CDR1 is SGHTA and CDR2 is FQGNSA. CDR3 length: 13 residues. V was pared by 5 bases and J by 7 bases, with 14 bases between. This clonotype was detected a few times. This chain joins TRBV7-2 and TRBJ1-2, with D perhaps TRBD1 (5 bases). The sample here was PBMCs, taken roughly seven weeks after the first yellow fever vaccination. The receptor comes from a man younger than 35 who received the YFV17D yellow fever vaccine. The CDR3 sequence is CASSREGRGGYTF. The DNA of the CDR3 is TGTGCCAGCAGCCGTGAGGGGCGGGGTGGCTACACCTTC.